The present entry profiles one T cell receptor beta chain with its context. The antigen this receptor binds is unknown. Base-call qualities are not available, and no considerably larger clone is one nucleotide away. These data belong to a study of OX40 agonist ivuxolimab in advanced cancers. Turning to the overall study: The costimulatory receptor OX40 (CD134) was targeted by ivuxolimab, a fully human IgG2 agonistic monoclonal antibody. Intravenous ivuxolimab was administered to patients every 2 weeks at six dose levels: 0.01, 0.1, 0.3, 1.5, 3 and 10 mg/kg. Of the roughly 50 dose-escalation patients, hepatocellular carcinoma was present in around 20, melanoma in around 15, renal cell carcinoma in 9 and head and neck cancer in 9. A male proportion of roughly 80% and a mean age of approximately 61 years, ranging from roughly 23 to 85, were recorded for the dose-escalation cohort. Patients were allowed to have had prior anti-PD-1, anti-PD-L1 or anti-CTLA-4 therapy, and more than 30% of the dose-escalation patients had previously received checkpoint inhibitors. Partial responses occurred in three dose-escalation patients, of whom one had hepatocellular carcinoma and two had cutaneous melanoma. The purpose of peripheral TCRbeta sequencing was to test whether ivuxolimab changed TCR sequence diversity and led to clonal T-cell expansion. The paper reports the monotherapy dose-escalation portion (N of about 50 patients) of the phase I ivuxolimab trial. Summary of the overall study and its limitations: Low levels of normalized T-cell clonal expansion were also seen in some patients who did not respond. After ivuxolimab, more expanded clones were found on average in CD8+ T cells than in CD4+ T cells. At doses of 0.1 to 3.0 mg/kg, clonal expansion of both CD4+ and CD8+ T cells in blood was seen between baseline and week 6. The antigen specificity of the clonally expanded peripheral T cells was not determined. In partial responders in the 0.1-3.0 mg/kg groups, normalized peripheral clonal expansion was found to be among the lowest, especially among CD8+ T cells.

For sequencing of the TCRbeta CDR3 region, genomic DNA was extracted from the sorted cells. The immunoSEQ Assay was used to sequence the TCRbeta CDR3 regions. TCRdb mirrors the immuneACCESS table, restricted to in-frame sequences. Some clones are absent from its copies; in checked studies, under half trace to an unresolved V gene, and the reason for the others is unknown. Across this sample there are about 77,000 clones, with approximately 89% seen only once. Clones ranked in the top ten supply approximately 2.3% of the sample. The CDR3 starts with the cysteine, ends with the phenylalanine, and has 18 residues. CDR3 DNA only is kept here, 54 bases in frame from base 1. Cut back by 0 bases and 5 bases, the V and J ends lie 22 bases apart. For CDR1 and CDR2, the germline V gene lists SGHTA and FQGNSA. The trial excluded patients who had a history of autoimmune disease or were on systemic immunosuppression. Peripheral blood for TCR sequencing was collected from all dose cohorts at baseline, on cycle 4 day 1, and on cycle 7 day 1. The samples were drawn from a first-in-human, open-label, multicenter phase I dose-escalation trial of ivuxolimab. Adults with locally advanced or metastatic head and neck squamous cell, hepatocellular, melanoma or renal cell carcinoma were enrolled in the trial. Before TCR sequencing, CD4+ T cells and CD8+ T cells from peripheral blood were sorted into separate populations.

This sequence originates from an adult with an advanced solid tumor such as melanoma, head and neck, liver or kidney cancer. Here the sequenced sample was CD4+ or CD8+ T cells sorted from blood, taken in a trial of the OX40 agonist ivuxolimab. The chain links TRBV7-2 with TRBJ2-5, with the identity of the D gene unclear. The CDR3 region: CASSLALVTVTVRETQYF. The sequence in DNA is TGTGCCAGCAGCTTAGCGCTGGTAACAGTCACCGTGAGGGAGACCCAGTACTTC.